What follows are 26 T cell receptor beta chains derived from one specimen sequenced in a study of OX40 agonist ivuxolimab in advanced cancers. Assay used: immunoSEQ multiplex PCR; TCRdb lists only in-frame clones, some missing. The table shows roughly 70,000 clones, with approximately 80% occurring only once. This specimen consisted of CD4+ or CD8+ T cells sorted from blood, obtained in a trial of the OX40 agonist ivuxolimab. Source of these receptors: an adult with an advanced solid tumor such as melanoma, head and neck, liver or kidney cancer.

The V gene is TRBV2, the J gene TRBJ1-2; 8 bases are shared with TRBD1. Germline lookup yields CDR1 SNHLY and CDR2 FYNNEI. V was pared by 4 bases and J by 0 bases, with 10 bases of the junction left unmatched. The CDR3 is 17 amino acids. CDR3 sequence reads: CASSVGTGGTPNYGYTF. CDR3 DNA sequence: TGTGCCAGCAGTGTTGGGACAGGCGGTACACCTAACTATGGCTACACCTTC.

The chain combines TRBV6-1 with TRBJ2-5; 11 bases map to TRBD2. Trimming cost V 3 bases and J 1 base; bases outside gene matches: 4. CDR3 length: 16 amino acids. Germline CDR1 and CDR2: MNHNS and SASEGT. For the CDR3, the DNA is TGTGCCAGCAGTGAGAGACTAGCGGGGCTCCAAGAGACCCAGTACTTC. Amino acids: CASSERLAGLQETQYF.

The rearrangement links TRBV5-4 to TRBJ1-1; possibly TRBD1 for D (5 bases). CDR1 and CDR2 from the germline V gene are SGHNT and YYREEE (reference sequence). The ends were cut back, 6 bases at V and 5 bases at J, with 17 bases in the middle. The CDR3 totals 14 residues. The chain's CDR3 is CASMYGGMRTEAFF. In DNA form, the CDR3 reads TGTGCCAGCATGTATGGGGGAATGAGGACTGAAGCTTTCTTT.

Many counts were recorded for this clone. V is TRBV6-5 and J is TRBJ2-7; no definite D call. Between the trimmed V and J ends, which lost 7 bases and 5 bases, there was a span of 15 bases. Germline values: CDR1 MNHEY, CDR2 SVGAGI. CDR3 size: 13 residues. The CDR3 bases are TGTGCCAGCAAGACTCGGCCGGCTGACGAGCAGTACTTC. Amino acids: CASKTRPADEQYF.

The chain has TRBV6-1 and TRBJ2-1; possibly TRBD1 for D (5 bases). Germline V gives CDR1 MNHNS, CDR2 SASEGT. The CDR3 loop spans 15 amino acids. Trimming pared 2 bases from V and 4 bases from J, leaving 12 bases between. The CDR3 reads CASSEWQGVYNEQFF. The CDR3 DNA reads TGTGCCAGCAGTGAATGGCAGGGCGTTTACAATGAGCAGTTCTTC.

This rearrangement joins TRBV4-1 to TRBJ2-7; D may correspond to TRBD1 or TRBD2 (6 bases each). CDR1 and CDR2 from the germline V gene are MGHRA and YSYEKL. V lost 0 bases to trimming and J lost 3 bases, with 12 bases between them. This CDR3 has 15 amino acids. CDR3 DNA sequence: TGCGCCAGCAGCCAAGAGGAGGGGGTTTTCTACGAGCAGTACTTC. It encodes CASSQEEGVFYEQYF.

The count of this clone is one. The V call is TRBV5-8, the J call TRBJ2-2; 9 bases fit TRBD1. Germline V gene sequence: CDR1 SGHTS, CDR2 YDEGEE. The CDR3 contains 15 residues. Unmatched junction bases numbered 7, after V lost 4 bases and J lost 6 bases. DNA for the CDR3: TGTGCCAGCAGCCCAGGACAGGGGTTTTCCGGGGAGCTGTTTTTT. Translating it yields CASSPGQGFSGELFF.

This chain uses TRBV18 with TRBJ1-4; D possibly corresponds to TRBD1 (5 bases). The CDR3 sequence is 13 residues long. Trimming cost V 3 bases and J 8 bases, with 10 bases left between them. Germline CDR1 is KGHSH and CDR2 is LQKENI. CDR3 DNA sequence: TGTGCCAGCTCACCCTGGCGGGGGGAAAAACTGTTTTTT. The encoded protein is CASSPWRGEKLFF.

The chain recombines TRBV9 with TRBJ2-3; TRBD2 matches 9 bases. Germline CDR1 and CDR2: SGDLS and YYNGEE. The CDR3 is 16 amino acids. J lost 0 bases, V lost 2 bases, and 4 bases had no gene match. CDR3 coding DNA: TGTGCCAGCAGCGTGTCTAGCGGGACCAGCACAGATACGCAGTATTTT. Translation gives CASSVSSGTSTDTQYF.

V is TRBV5-6 and J is TRBJ2-3; TRBD2 is a possible D gene (6 bases). Trimming took 6 bases from V and 0 from J, leaving 11 bases between them. Germline V gives CDR1 SGHDT, CDR2 YYEEEE. This CDR3 has 14 residues. The CDR3 reads CASTYSGSTDTQYF. CDR3 in DNA: TGTGCCAGCACCTATAGCGGTAGCACAGATACGCAGTATTTT.

The gene calls are TRBV6-5 and TRBJ1-5; D call uncertain. V was pared by 10 bases and J by 0 bases, with 13 bases between. The CDR3 has 14 amino acids. The germline gives CDR1 MNHEY, CDR2 SVGAGI. CDR3 loop: CATNEDHSNQPQHF. CDR3 nucleotides: TGTGCCACCAACGAGGACCATAGCAATCAGCCCCAGCATTTT.

The chain joins TRBV7-2 to TRBJ2-3; 9 bases agree with TRBD2. V lost 3 bases to trimming and J lost 0 bases; unmatched junction nucleotides: 10. The germline gives CDR1 SGHTA, CDR2 FQGNSA. This CDR3 region has 18 residues. The CDR3 DNA follows: TGTGCCAGCAGCTTGGGGCGGGGGGGCCAGTGGAGCACAGATACGCAGTATTTT. Its translation is CASSLGRGGQWSTDTQYF.

The rearrangement uses TRBV18 and TRBJ1-1, with TRBD1 as a possible D gene (6 bases). The CDR3 has 14 amino acids. V was pared by 3 bases and J by 3 bases, with 11 bases between. Germline CDR1 is KGHSH and CDR2 is LQKENI. The DNA for the CDR3 is TGTGCCAGCTCACCTTCACAGGGATACACTGAAGCTTTCTTT. This translates into CASSPSQGYTEAFF. The full variable domain, in which reference TRBV18 and TRBJ1-1 provide the parts outside the CDR3, is NAGVMQNPRHLVRRRGQEARLRCSPMKGHSHVYWYRQLPEEGLKFMVYLQKENIIDESGMPKERFSAEFPKEGPSILRIQQVVRGDSAAYFCASSPSQGYTEAFFGQGTRLTVV.

This clone has just one count. The rearrangement joins TRBV6-5 to TRBJ2-2; weak D call: TRBD1 (6 bases). Germline-derived CDR1 and CDR2 are MNHEY and SVGAGI. This CDR3 region has 12 residues. With 6 bases removed from V and 5 bases from J, the gap between germline ends came to 7 bases. This chain's CDR3 is CASRTGTGELFF. CDR3 nucleotides: TGTGCCAGCAGAACAGGGACCGGGGAGCTGTTTTTT.

The chain combines TRBV19 with TRBJ1-2; possible D gene TRBD1, 5 bases. Trimming removed 3 bases at V and 2 bases at J, with 25 bases between. This CDR3 is 19 amino acids long. The germline gives CDR1 LNHDA, CDR2 SQIVND (reference sequence). DNA for the CDR3: TGTGCCAGTAGTATGCCGGGGGTGGGGCGGCAGGCCTGGAACTATGGCTACACCTTC. It translates to CASSMPGVGRQAWNYGYTF.

This clone is a singleton in its sample. The chain has TRBV19 and TRBJ2-3; D is perhaps TRBD1 (5 bases). This CDR3 is built from 16 residues. CDR1 and CDR2 from the germline V gene are LNHDA and SQIVND (reference sequence). V dropped 7 bases and J dropped 1 base, with 18 bases sitting between them. The CDR3 DNA reads as TGTGCCAGTAAATCCTTTGACAGAGGTGGCACAGATACGCAGTATTTT. The encoded protein is CASKSFDRGGTDTQYF.

Only a few counts were recorded for this clone. This sequence joins TRBV5-1 and TRBJ1-1; 8 positions agree with TRBD1. The V segment lost 4 bases and the J segment 2 bases; nucleotides outside the gene matches: 4. Germline CDR1 and CDR2: SGHRS and YFSETQ. The CDR3 contains 14 residues. In nucleotides, the CDR3 is TGCGCCAGCAGCATGACAGGGGATAACACTGAAGCTTTCTTT. Translated: CASSMTGDNTEAFF.

This clone appeared a single time. The rearrangement uses TRBV4-2 and TRBJ2-2; unclear D gene. The CDR3 totals 15 residues. Trimming stripped 2 bases from V and 4 bases from J, with 11 bases between. CDR1 and CDR2 (germline): LGHNA, YNFKEQ. The chain's CDR3 is CASSQITDSTGELFF. CDR3 bases: TGTGCCAGCAGCCAAATCACCGATTCCACCGGGGAGCTGTTTTTT.

There are a few counts of this clone. The V call is TRBV6-5, the J call TRBJ1-1; possibly TRBD1 for D (5 bases). Trimming took off 9 bases at V and 1 base at J, with 12 bases between the two ends. Germline V gives CDR1 MNHEY, CDR2 SVGAGI. The CDR3 is 13 residues long. CDR3 protein: CARGGRWNTEAFF. The CDR3 coding sequence is TGTGCCAGGGGGGGTCGGTGGAACACTGAAGCTTTCTTT.

The V gene is TRBV11-1, the J gene TRBJ2-2; tentative D call: TRBD2 (6 bases). CDR1 and CDR2 from the germline V gene are SGHAT and FQDESV (reference sequence). V was shortened by 1 base and J by 6 bases, with 6 bases between the two germline ends. There are 13 residues in the CDR3. The CDR3 protein is CASSLGRAGELFF. CDR3 DNA sequence: TGTGCCAGCAGCTTAGGGAGGGCCGGGGAGCTGTTTTTT.

This clone counts as medium-sized. V is TRBV7-9 and J is TRBJ1-2; D gene unclear. In germline, CDR1 is SEHNR, CDR2 FQNEAQ (reference sequence). This CDR3 comprises 12 residues. V gave up 5 bases and J gave up 3 bases, with 7 bases separating them. CDR3 in amino acids: CASSPNDYGYTF. CDR3 nucleotides: TGTGCCAGCAGCCCAAATGACTATGGCTACACCTTC.

The rearrangement uses TRBV27 and TRBJ2-3; D unclear. Trimming shortened V by 2 bases and J by 2 bases, and 5 bases separated the two germline ends. CDR1 MNHEY and CDR2 SMNVEV come from the germline V gene (reference sequence). The CDR3 has 13 residues. In DNA, the CDR3 is TGTGCCAGCAGTTTAAAGTTCACAGATACGCAGTATTTT. Translating gives CASSLKFTDTQYF.

The chain recombines TRBV19 with TRBJ1-4; D may be TRBD1 (6 bases). This CDR3 has 15 residues. Trimming stripped 4 bases from V and 8 bases from J, with 17 bases between. Germline lookup yields CDR1 LNHDA and CDR2 SQIVND (reference sequence). The CDR3 loop reads CASSTYGQREEKLFF. CDR3 bases: TGTGCCAGTAGTACCTACGGACAGCGAGAGGAAAAACTGTTTTTT.

This clone has just one count. This chain uses TRBV6-4 with TRBJ1-2; D uncertain. This CDR3 contains 14 residues. Germline-derived CDR1 and CDR2 are MRHNA and SNTAGT. V lost 7 bases, J lost 4 bases, and 16 bases lay in between. The CDR3 sequence: CASTPSDGTYGYTF. The CDR3 bases are TGTGCCAGCACTCCATCGGATGGCACCTATGGCTACACCTTC.

The chain combines TRBV12-5 with TRBJ1-1; perhaps TRBD1 as D (5 bases). Trimming left V 7 bases short and J 3 bases short, with 12 bases between. Germline-derived CDR1 and CDR2 are LGHNT and FRNRAP. CDR3 size: 13 residues. The chain's CDR3 is CASAQRGDTEAFF. The CDR3 nucleotides read TGTGCTAGTGCCCAGAGGGGAGACACTGAAGCTTTCTTT.

This clone has more than one count but fewer than ten. The CDR3 DNA reads as TGTGCCAGCAGTGTTTACTACCGGGACAGGGGGCCTAATTCACCCCTCCACTTT. Translating it yields CASSVYYRDRGPNSPLHF. The V and J genes are TRBV7-8 and TRBJ1-6; 12 bases are a match to TRBD1. J was trimmed by 6 bases and V by 6 bases; bases with no gene match: 12. CDR1 SGHVS and CDR2 FQNEAQ come from the germline V gene. The CDR3 is 18 amino acids.